The 20 T cell receptor beta chains presented below share a single source sample, sequenced in a study of cytomegalovirus exposure and HLA in healthy donors. PCR involved 60 Vbeta and 13 Jbeta primers. Generated by immunoSEQ multiplex PCR, the TCRdb table keeps only in-frame clones and is missing some. In the table there are around 140,000 clones, more than 75% of which are singletons. The sample was PBMCs. The receptor source for this set is a woman aged 45-59 years in good health and CMV-seropositive.

This clone occurred once. The chain is built from TRBV10-1 and TRBJ1-5; a possible D gene is TRBD1 (5 bases). V was clipped by 6 bases and J by 7 bases, with 13 bases between them. The CDR3 runs 13 residues. Germline CDR1 is WNHNN and CDR2 is SYGVQD (reference sequence). The CDR3 reads CASSPQGNQPQHF. Here the CDR3 DNA reads TGCGCCAGCAGCCCTCAGGGAAACCAGCCCCAGCATTTT.

This chain connects TRBV15 to TRBJ1-2; D not resolved. V was pared by 0 bases and J by 7 bases, with 12 bases between. This CDR3 spans 14 amino acids. Germline loops: CDR1 LNHNV, CDR2 YYDKDF (reference sequence). The CDR3 loop reads CATSRDLSTSGYTF. CDR3 in DNA: TGTGCCACCAGCAGAGATCTGAGCACTTCTGGCTACACCTTC.

This rearrangement joins TRBV5-1 to TRBJ2-7; a possible D gene is TRBD2 (6 bases). V shed 5 bases and J shed 2 bases, with 14 bases lying between them. The CDR3 contains 14 residues. CDR1 is SGHRS and CDR2 is YFSETQ in the germline V gene. The CDR3 DNA reads as TGCGCCAGCAGGCCCTGGGGGGTTACCTACGAGCAGTACTTC. It codes for CASRPWGVTYEQYF.

The chain is built from TRBV15 and TRBJ2-6, with D maybe TRBD2 (6 bases). Germline V lookup: CDR1 LNHNV, CDR2 YYDKDF (reference sequence). CDR3 length equals 18 residues. Trimming removed 5 bases at V and 3 bases at J, with 20 bases between. The CDR3 nucleotides read TGTGCCACCAGCCGAAAAGGGAGGTGGCAGGGTGGGGCCAACGTCCTGACTTTC. This gives the protein CATSRKGRWQGGANVLTF.

This rearrangement joins TRBV2 to TRBJ2-1, with a weak D call TRBD2 (5 bases). The V gene lost 8 bases and the J gene lost 1 base, with 15 bases spanning the gap. Germline CDR1 reads SNHLY; CDR2 reads FYNNEI. The CDR3 is made up of 15 amino acids. CDR3 nucleotides: TGTGCCAGCGAGGGCAAGCTGGAGTCCTACAATGAGCAGTTCTTC. Its protein is CASEGKLESYNEQFF.

This chain uses TRBV19 with TRBJ2-1; D remains unclear. This CDR3 spans 15 amino acids. The V end lost 3 bases, the J end lost 5 bases, and 14 bases lay between the germline ends. CDR1 and CDR2 from the germline V gene are LNHDA and SQIVND (reference sequence). The CDR3 nucleotides read TGTGCCAGTAGTATGGGCTCGCGACCCAACAATGAGCAGTTCTTC. It yields the protein CASSMGSRPNNEQFF.

This clone was observed once. The chain couples TRBV2 to TRBJ1-1, with D unclear. CDR3 length: 12 amino acids. Trimming removed 8 bases at V and 0 bases at J, with 7 bases between. Germline V gene lookup returns CDR1 SNHLY and CDR2 FYNNEI. The CDR3: CASLYLNTEAFF. Here the CDR3 DNA reads TGTGCCAGCCTTTATCTGAACACTGAAGCTTTCTTT. The full variable domain, completed using reference TRBV2 and TRBJ1-1, is EPEVTQTPSHQVTQMGQEVILRCVPISNHLYFYWYRQILGQKVEFLVSFYNNEISEKSEIFDDQFSVERPDGSNFTLKIRSTKLEDSAMYFCASLYLNTEAFFGQGTRLTVV.

The rearrangement joins TRBV15 to TRBJ1-2, with a tentative D call TRBD1 (5 bases). CDR1 and CDR2 from the germline V gene are LNHNV and YYDKDF (reference sequence). Trimming cost V 3 bases and J 6 bases, with 14 bases left between them. The CDR3 has 14 amino acids. For the CDR3, the DNA is TGTGCCACCAGCAGGGGGCCTTTTTTAGATGGCTACACCTTC. This gives the protein CATSRGPFLDGYTF. Using reference TRBV15 and TRBJ1-2 for the parts outside the CDR3, the full variable domain is DAMVIQNPRYQVTQFGKPVTLSCSQTLNHNVMYWYQQKSSQAPKLLFHYYDKDFNNEADTPDNFQSRRPNTSFCFLDIRSPGLGDTAMYLCATSRGPFLDGYTFGSGTRLTVV.

The rearrangement links TRBV4-3 to TRBJ2-7, with 10 bases identical to TRBD2. CDR1 is LGHNA, CDR2 YSLEER, per germline. CDR3 length equals 19 residues. Trimming at V came to 1 base and at J to 4 bases, leaving 16 bases not matched to a gene. The CDR3 here is CASSQGALAGGPIEYEQYF. The CDR3 nucleotides are TGCGCCAGCAGCCAAGGAGCCTTAGCGGGGGGCCCAATCGAGTACGAGCAGTACTTC.

The chain carries TRBV28 and TRBJ2-5, with TRBD2 matching over 9 bases. The J call may be mistaken, given a closer DNA end match to TRBJ2-7. The germline gives CDR1 MDHEN, CDR2 SYDVKM. The CDR3 totals 14 residues. CDR3 region: CASRSVAGENEQYF. The CDR3 bases are TGTGCCAGCAGGTCTGTAGCGGGAGAAAACGAGCAGTACTTC.

This chain links TRBV5-4 with TRBJ2-7; 11 nucleotides agree with TRBD2. The length of the CDR3 is 15 residues. Germline V gene lookup returns CDR1 SGHNT and CDR2 YYREEE (reference sequence). V was pared by 2 bases and J by 6 bases, with 7 bases of the junction left unmatched. CDR3 nucleotides: TGTGCCAGCAGCTTCGAAATAGCGGGAGGGCGCGAGCAGTACTTC. This encodes CASSFEIAGGREQYF.

The chain recombines TRBV11-3 with TRBJ2-1, with D maybe TRBD2 (5 bases). This CDR3 spans 14 amino acids. V dropped 5 bases and J dropped 6 bases, with 14 bases sitting between them. CDR1 and CDR2 from the germline V gene are SGHNT and YENEEA. The CDR3 DNA sequence: TGTGCCAGCAGCCCAAGGTCGGGATCCAATGAGCAGTTCTTC. This translates into CASSPRSGSNEQFF.

The chain recombines TRBV7-2 with TRBJ1-3; the D gene is possibly TRBD1 (5 bases). The ends were cut back, 1 base at V and 3 bases at J, with 13 bases in the middle. The CDR3 has 16 residues. Germline CDR1 is SGHTA and CDR2 is FQGNSA. As DNA, the CDR3 is TGTGCCAGCAGCTTAGGGGGCAGGATAGGTGGAAACACCATATATTTT. Protein: CASSLGGRIGGNTIYF.

This clone was detected only once. The rearrangement joins TRBV2 to TRBJ2-2; 7 bases match TRBD1. This CDR3 is built from 13 residues. Trimming at V came to 10 bases and at J to 0 bases, leaving 2 bases not matched to a gene. The germline V gene has CDR1 SNHLY and CDR2 FYNNEI. CDR3 in amino acids: CATGTANTGELFF. For the CDR3, the DNA is TGTGCCACCGGGACAGCGAACACCGGGGAGCTGTTTTTT.

This clone was seen just once. This chain uses TRBV6-5 with TRBJ1-3; TRBD1 might be the D (5 bases). The CDR3 totals 14 residues. V lost 5 bases to trimming and J lost 3 bases, with 11 bases between them. Germline V gene sequence: CDR1 MNHEY, CDR2 SVGAGI. The CDR3 nucleotides are TGTGCCAGCAGTAAACGACAGAATGGAAACACCATATATTTT. Protein product: CASSKRQNGNTIYF.

CDR3 sequence (DNA): TGTGCCAGCATTTCCGACAGGGGGCGCGAGGATTTCTTT. Its protein is CASISDRGREDFF. V gene TRBV6-1 combines with J gene TRBJ1-1, with 10 bases identical to TRBD1. The CDR3 loop spans 13 amino acids. V lost 7 bases and J lost 13; bases outside the gene matches: 12. Germline V gives CDR1 MNHNS, CDR2 SASEGT.

The chain is built from TRBV11-3 and TRBJ1-3; TRBD1 aligns across 9 bases. The CDR3 runs to 17 residues. Trimming cost V 3 bases and J 11 bases; bases outside gene matches: 17. In germline, CDR1 is SGHNT, CDR2 YENEEA. CDR3 DNA sequence: TGTGCCAGCAGCTTTCCCGGACAGGGGAAAGGACGCCGCCCCATATATTTT. Translated: CASSFPGQGKGRRPIYF.

The genes are TRBV2 and TRBJ2-3, with D perhaps matching TRBD1 (5 bases). CDR3 size: 15 residues. Per germline, CDR1 SNHLY and CDR2 FYNNEI. V was pared by 2 bases and J by 3 bases, with 12 bases between. The CDR3 DNA reads TGTGCCAGCAGTGAAACCAGGGCTCAAACAGATACGCAGTATTTT. Translation gives CASSETRAQTDTQYF.

This clone was detected only a few times. The chain recombines TRBV19 with TRBJ1-4, with D possibly being TRBD1 (5 bases). The length of the CDR3 is 14 residues. Per the germline V gene, CDR1 is LNHDA and CDR2 is SQIVND (reference sequence). Trimming removed 9 bases at V and 4 bases at J, with 15 bases between. Here the CDR3 reads CASSSGTRNEKLFF. CDR3 nucleotide sequence: TGTGCCAGCTCTAGCGGGACCCGTAATGAAAAACTGTTTTTT.

The chain uses TRBV7-9 and TRBJ2-5, with D perhaps matching TRBD1 (5 bases). CDR3 length: 14 residues. Germline-derived CDR1 and CDR2 are SEHNR and FQNEAQ (reference sequence). V was trimmed by 2 bases and J by 1 base, leaving 8 bases between them. The CDR3 loop is CASSLIRAQETQYF. In DNA, the CDR3 is TGTGCCAGCAGCTTAATCAGGGCCCAAGAGACCCAGTACTTC. Full variable domain (rest looked up from reference TRBV7-9 and TRBJ2-5): DTGVSQNPRHKITKRGQNVTFRCDPISEHNRLYWYRQTLGQGPEFLTYFQNEAQLEKSRLLSDRFSAERPKGSFSTLEIQRTEQGDSAMYLCASSLIRAQETQYFGPGTRLLVL.